Described below is a single T cell receptor (beta chain) sequence and its context. It lacks a known antigen. Within one base of it there is no much larger clone, and no base qualities were kept. Based on the germline V gene, the CDR1 and CDR2 sequences are SGHRS and YFSETQ. The CDR3 contains 13 residues, cysteine and phenylalanine counted. Only CDR3 DNA is held: 39 bases, read in frame from base 1. Relative to germline, V is 7 bases shorter and J is 0 bases shorter, with 10 bases between their ends. The data are from a study of cytomegalovirus exposure and HLA in healthy donors listed by TCRdb under 2017. General notes on the study: An earlier analysis of some 550 of the donors reported about 250 Gb of sequence data and 117 million unique TCR beta sequences from 190 million or so T cells. In a later genetic analysis, genome-wide SNP genotypes for 398 of the 666 donors were used, and that subset was treated as a discovery cohort. Using immunosequencing, the study profiled T cell repertoires from 500 to 800 subjects and related those repertoires to cytomegalovirus serostatus. The aim of the study was to test whether cataloging public T cell receptors could identify signatures of past pathogen exposure. Because of strong linkage in the cohort, roughly five DR-DQ haplotypes were treated as single units for association and clustering. Class I and class II HLA loci were covered by the typing at four-digit resolution. To predict cytomegalovirus infection status, the study combined high-throughput TCR immunosequencing, statistical association of individual TCRs with disease status, and machine learning. The genetic ancestry cluster associated with self-reported Caucasian donors included over 65% of the 398 genotyped donors. Rather than using new phenotypic data, the later analysis identified candidate immune exposures from TCR beta sequences and from how often those sequences occurred across donors. On average, about 240,000 unique TCR beta nucleotide sequences were sequenced per donor among 350 to 400 genotyped donors of the cohort, with 15% to 20% of those sequences being non-productive. About 280 gigabases of sequencing data and around 80 million unique TCR sequences made up an early release that covered several hundred HLA-typed donors. Besides the first cohort of about 730 subjects, a separate validation cohort made up of around 120 different subjects was used. All discovery cohort repertoires had been generated using a single sequencing platform. In an earlier analysis of a few hundred of the donors, high-throughput TCR beta sequencing was used to judge whether each TCR beta V gene segment behaved as functional or pseudogenic. Donor age, sex, ethnicity and CMV serostatus were compiled alongside the repertoire data. Typing coverage varied by locus: roughly 629-640 donors for A, B, C, DRB1 and DQB1; roughly 520 for DQA1; over 600 for DPA1; 450 to 480 for DPB1. To study patterns of TCR occurrence, a later analysis re-analyzed previously published TCR beta repertoires from 700 or so donors and added high-resolution HLA genotyping. The research as a whole found: Some 15 rarely observed V segments, including chromosome 9 orphons, were excluded from the earlier analysis of a few hundred of the donors because counts were too low. At a false discovery rate of 0.05, a later analysis linked some 17,000 TCR beta sequences to specific HLA alleles. A further reported finding was that TCR beta sequences accurately predicted the HLA-A and HLA-B alleles for most subjects in the first cohort. Only TCR beta chains were sequenced in this cohort, and the absence of alpha or paired-chain data limited detectable features. While some public TCRs were present in many individuals, most TCR sequences turned up only very rarely across donors. The only immune exposure information available for the cohort was CMV serostatus. In vitro tests confirmed that three of the cytomegalovirus-associated TCR beta chains recognize cytomegalovirus antigens. The authors suggested that the approach could potentially be generalized to other disease states and immunological phenotypes. According to a later genetic analysis, donors in an Asian-associated ancestry cluster had fewer N-insertions in productive TCRs than the approximately 700-donor mean. Correlated functional status among segregating V segments might reflect linkage disequilibrium, but an unknown experimental factor could not be ruled out. In an earlier analysis of roughly 500 of the donors, most TCR beta V segments appeared in productive rearrangements about 87% or about 30% of the time, broadly matching IMGT annotations. Because the 87-base-pair reads could not distinguish some IMGT-functional V segments, including TRBV6-2 and TRBV6-3, those segments were excluded. The sequencing pipeline was judged likely to have produced a cluster of highly shared sequence variants as a technical artifact. In a later analysis, HLA-associated TCR beta chains were found to be more clonally expanded and to have lower generation probabilities than equally common non-associated chains. Because HLA typing was unavailable for some donors at each locus, only the typed subset was used in association tests. A later analysis found that most CMV-associated TCR beta chains appeared HLA-restricted, with HLA associations seemingly driven largely by CMV exposure. In the study, 164 TCR beta chains were listed as associated with cytomegalovirus. The classifier was reported to diagnose cytomegalovirus status with high specificity and sensitivity in both the original cohort and the validation cohort. When HLA alleles, especially DR and DQ, strongly co-occurred, attributing TCR associations to individual alleles was difficult. In a later analysis, the rate of TCR association differed among HLA loci, with DRB1 alleles having the most associated TCRs and HLA-C alleles having the fewest. Roughly uniform sequencing depth across donors was assumed in presence/absence analyses, although this assumption may not hold. Several of the top co-occurrence clusters appeared to be linked to parvovirus B19, influenza, CMV and Epstein-Barr virus, according to a later analysis. A later genetic analysis associated a missense DCLRE1C variant with V-gene and J-gene trimming of TCR beta chains, and an independent cohort replicated the association.

Library preparation used the immunoSEQ multiplex PCR assay. For the multiplex PCR, a mixture combining 60 forward primers for TCR Vbeta segments and 13 reverse primers for TCR Jbeta segments was used. The CDR3 region of rearranged TCR beta genes was amplified from genomic DNA by a multiplex PCR assay. The Illumina HiSeq System was used to sequence the amplified TCR beta libraries as 87-base-pair reads. The authors' pipeline ran thus. Across the 670 or so repertoires, a later analysis counted 78 million or so unique TCR beta chains, roughly 11 million of which were shared by at least two donors. A nearest-neighbor algorithm error-corrected the raw reads and collapsed the reads into unique sequences, merging closely related sequences to remove PCR and sequencing errors. V, D and J gene segments were assigned by aligning CDR3 sequences to IMGT reference sequences. For a sequence to be retained, a match of at least six nucleotides to both a V gene segment and a J gene segment was required. Rearrangements were classified as productive when the CDR3 lacked stop codons and remained in frame with V and J, and all other rearrangements were classified as non-productive. CDR3 was defined according to IMGT convention as the region running from the second conserved V-encoded cysteine to the conserved J-encoded phenylalanine. Sequences without an unambiguous match to a single V gene segment were excluded from the earlier analysis of 587 of the donors. An earlier analysis of several hundred of the donors called V segments functional above 56.7% productive rearrangements and segregating when the between-donor standard deviation exceeded 5%. To diagnose cytomegalovirus status from the catalog of TCR beta chain sequences, a statistical classification framework was built. In a later analysis, V and J genes were assigned by comparing TCR nucleotide sequences against IMGT/GENE-DB human TR gene sequences. In a later analysis, CDR3 sequences and most-parsimonious VDJ recombination scenarios were assigned using the TCRdist pipeline. In a later analysis, every TCR beta chain was defined by the combination of its CDR3 amino acid sequence and its V-gene family, and reads without a unique V-gene family were dropped. As a way to deal with suspected cross-contamination and a sequencing artifact, a later analysis dropped hundreds of nucleotide sequences that were highly shared and had low generation probability. In a later analysis, a clonal expansion index was calculated for each public chain from normalized within-repertoire ranks of inferred template counts. In a later analysis, generation probabilities were computed using a VDJ recombination model fitted to out-of-frame rearrangements, and the results were checked against IGoR. In a later analysis, TCR-TCR, TCR-HLA and TCR-CMV co-occurrence was scored with hypergeometric tests, and a repertoire-size bias correction was applied to TCR pairs. A later analysis estimated false discovery rates by permuting HLA or CMV assignments 20 times. In a later analysis, co-occurring TCRs were grouped with DBSCAN, and TCRdist sequence similarity was added when clustering was performed within HLA-allele-positive subsets. Repertoires with fewer than 30,000 or more than 120,000 public chains were left out of co-occurrence clustering, as were roughly five repertoires with anomalous nucleotide sharing. TCRdb took this table from immuneACCESS and kept in-frame rearrangements with V and J called. Such tables lack part of the clones; where checked against another copy, unresolved V genes explain under half of the gap, and the rest is unexplained. D and trimming were read from the DNA, whereas the V and J calls and clone size are those reported in that table. The table for this sample lists 100,000 to 120,000 clones; roughly 13% of them were counted only once. Of the sample, about a sixth falls within the top ten clones.

In total, more than 500 healthy bone marrow donors made up the cohort. At the time of sampling, every cohort member was nominally healthy, though immune exposures that went unrecorded were likely present. The donor was CMV seropositive and belonged to the group of more than 250 seropositive cohort members. A peripheral blood sample was collected from each donor, and TCR beta sequencing was performed on peripheral blood mononuclear cells. Genomic DNA was extracted from the blood cell samples with the Qiagen DNeasy Blood Extraction Kit. Input material: PBMCs. The chain is encoded by TRBV5-1 joined to TRBJ1-1; perhaps TRBD1 is the D gene, with 5 bases matching. The clonotype originates from a man aged 35 to 55 in good health and CMV-seropositive. The bases read TGCGCCAGCGGGGGGGGGATGAACACTGAAGCTTTCTTT. Translation gives CASGGGMNTEAFF.